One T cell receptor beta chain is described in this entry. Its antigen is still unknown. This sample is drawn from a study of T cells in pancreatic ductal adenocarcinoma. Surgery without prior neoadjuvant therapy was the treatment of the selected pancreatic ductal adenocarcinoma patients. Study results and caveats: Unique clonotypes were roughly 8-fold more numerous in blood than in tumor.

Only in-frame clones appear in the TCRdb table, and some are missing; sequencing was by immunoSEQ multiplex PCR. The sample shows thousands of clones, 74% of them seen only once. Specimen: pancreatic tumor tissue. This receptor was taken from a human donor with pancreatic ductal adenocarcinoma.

The CDR3 sequence is CASNLARDSLSYEQYF. The DNA for the CDR3 is TGTGCCAGCAACCTTGCCCGGGACAGCCTCTCCTACGAGCAGTACTTC. The V gene is TRBV28, the J gene TRBJ2-7, with TRBD1 matching 7 bases. The germline CDR1 and CDR2 sequences are MDHEN and SYDVKM. V gave up 7 bases and J gave up 0 bases; unmatched junction bases: 12. This CDR3 comprises 16 residues.